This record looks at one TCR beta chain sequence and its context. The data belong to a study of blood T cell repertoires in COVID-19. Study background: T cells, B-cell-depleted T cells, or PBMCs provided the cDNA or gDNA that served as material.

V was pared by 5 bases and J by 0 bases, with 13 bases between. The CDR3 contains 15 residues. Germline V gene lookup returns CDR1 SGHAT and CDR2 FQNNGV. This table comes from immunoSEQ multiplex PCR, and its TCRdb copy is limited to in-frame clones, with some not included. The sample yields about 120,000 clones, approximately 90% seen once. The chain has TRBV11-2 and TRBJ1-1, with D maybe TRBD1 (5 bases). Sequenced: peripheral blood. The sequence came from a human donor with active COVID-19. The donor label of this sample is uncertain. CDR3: CASSKTRGVNTEAFF. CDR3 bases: TGTGCCAGCAGCAAGACCCGGGGGGTGAACACTGAAGCTTTCTTT. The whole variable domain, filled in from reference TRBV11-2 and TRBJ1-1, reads EAGVAQSPRYKIIEKRQSVAFWCNPISGHATLYWYQQILGQGPKLLIQFQNNGVVDDSQLPKDRFSAERLKGVDSTLKIQPAKLEDSAVYLCASSKTRGVNTEAFFGQGTRLTVV.